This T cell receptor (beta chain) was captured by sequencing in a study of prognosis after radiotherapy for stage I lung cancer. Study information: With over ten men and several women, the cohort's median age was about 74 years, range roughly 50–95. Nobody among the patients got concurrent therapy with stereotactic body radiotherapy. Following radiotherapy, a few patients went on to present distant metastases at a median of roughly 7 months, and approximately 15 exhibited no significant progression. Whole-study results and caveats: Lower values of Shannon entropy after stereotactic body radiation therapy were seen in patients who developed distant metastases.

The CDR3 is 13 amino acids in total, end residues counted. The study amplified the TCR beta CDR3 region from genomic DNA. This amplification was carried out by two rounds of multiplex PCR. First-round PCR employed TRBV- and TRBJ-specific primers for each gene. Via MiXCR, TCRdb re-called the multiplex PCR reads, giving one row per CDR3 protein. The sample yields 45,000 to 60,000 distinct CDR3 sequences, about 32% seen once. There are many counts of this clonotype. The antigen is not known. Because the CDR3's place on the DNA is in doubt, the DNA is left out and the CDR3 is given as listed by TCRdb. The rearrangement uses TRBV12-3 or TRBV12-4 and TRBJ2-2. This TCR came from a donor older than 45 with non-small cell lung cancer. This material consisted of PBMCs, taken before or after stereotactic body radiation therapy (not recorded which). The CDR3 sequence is CASSLRRAGELFF.